The 26 T cell receptor beta chains below all came from one sample that was sequenced in a study of shared clonotypes between healthy human individuals. Using immunoSEQ multiplex PCR, the repertoire was profiled, and TCRdb retains in-frame clones only, with some absent. The sample lists hundreds of thousands of clones, about 90% occurring once. CD45RO-negative, CCR7-selected cells formed the naive CD8 fraction, which excluded terminally differentiated effector memory CD45RA+ cells. The sequenced sample was naive CD8+ T cells sorted from blood. The source is a man aged 25-40 years in good health.

The chain recombines TRBV7-3 with TRBJ2-3, with D uncertain. CDR3 length: 13 amino acids. V lost 5 bases, J lost 2 bases, and 8 bases lay in between. Germline CDR1 and CDR2: SGHTA and FQGTGA. The CDR3 DNA reads TGTGCCAGCAGCCCTCATACCACAGATACGCAGTATTTT. Encoded protein: CASSPHTTDTQYF.

The chain uses TRBV27 and TRBJ2-7; the match to TRBD1 covers 8 bases. The CDR3 has 13 residues. Losses at the gene ends were 6 bases for V and 2 bases for J; bases not matched to a gene: 3. CDR1 and CDR2 from the germline V gene are MNHEY and SMNVEV (reference sequence). In DNA form, the CDR3 reads TGTGCCAGCAGGTGGACAGGGACCTACGAGCAGTACTTC. It specifies CASRWTGTYEQYF.

This chain uses TRBV18 with TRBJ2-7; 7 bases line up with TRBD1. The V segment lost 6 bases and the J segment 0 bases; nucleotides outside the gene matches: 5. Germline loops: CDR1 KGHSH, CDR2 LQKENI. The CDR3 runs to 14 residues. CDR3 DNA sequence: TGTGCCAGCTCCCCGGGACAGATCTCCTACGAGCAGTACTTC. Amino acid sequence: CASSPGQISYEQYF.

The rearrangement joins TRBV7-8 to TRBJ2-1, with D perhaps matching TRBD1 (6 bases). This CDR3 is 15 amino acids long. The V end was cut by 6 bases, the J end by 8 bases, with 20 bases between. CDR1 and CDR2 from the germline V gene are SGHVS and FQNEAQ. CDR3 nucleotides: TGTGCCAGCAGGCCCATAGGTTTGGGGGCGGATGAGCAGTTCTTC. It encodes CASRPIGLGADEQFF.

The chain is built from TRBV29-1 and TRBJ2-7; D may be TRBD2 (6 bases). The CDR3 is made up of 15 amino acids. Deletions cut 0 bases from V and 0 bases from J, with 12 bases between. The germline CDR1 and CDR2 sequences are SQVTM and ANQGSEA. The CDR3 is CSVEDSGEPSYEQYF. The CDR3, as DNA: TGCAGCGTTGAAGATTCGGGAGAGCCCTCCTACGAGCAGTACTTC.

V usage is TRBV19 and J usage is TRBJ2-7; D might be TRBD2 (7 bases). Trimming left V 9 bases short and J 5 bases short, with 17 bases between. This CDR3 has 13 residues. Germline V gene lookup returns CDR1 LNHDA and CDR2 SQIVND (reference sequence). CDR3 region: CASKYRGGNEQYF. The CDR3 DNA reads TGTGCCAGCAAATATCGCGGGGGCAACGAGCAGTACTTC.

The V call is TRBV4-1, the J call TRBJ2-7, with a weak D call TRBD1 (6 bases). Per germline, CDR1 MGHRA and CDR2 YSYEKL. The V end was cut by 0 bases, the J end by 1 base, with 16 bases between. This CDR3 region has 17 residues. For the CDR3, the DNA is TGCGCCAGCAGCCAAGATGCCCTCCGGGACATGTCCTACGAGCAGTACTTC. Protein product: CASSQDALRDMSYEQYF.

The genes are TRBV5-8 and TRBJ2-1, with D uncertain. V gave up 4 bases and J gave up 3 bases, with 8 bases separating them. Looked up from germline, CDR1 is SGHTS and CDR2 is YDEGEE. This CDR3 comprises 13 residues. The DNA for the CDR3 is TGTGCCAGCAGCCCACTCGGCTACAATGAGCAGTTCTTC. This gives the protein CASSPLGYNEQFF.

The chain couples TRBV5-4 to TRBJ2-6, with D unclear. Germline CDR1 SGHNT, CDR2 YYREEE (reference sequence). The CDR3 extends over 17 amino acids. The V gene lost 6 bases and the J gene lost 5 bases, with 21 bases spanning the gap. The CDR3 loop is CASKKRSRQSRANVLTF. Written as DNA, the CDR3 is TGTGCCAGCAAGAAACGGTCCAGACAAAGTCGGGCCAACGTCCTGACTTTC.

This clone was recorded only once. CDR3 sequence: CASRNKDGSNEKLFF. The CDR3 bases are TGTGCCAGCAGGAACAAAGACGGATCTAATGAAAAACTGTTTTTT. The gene calls are TRBV7-9 and TRBJ1-4; D is unresolved. This CDR3 comprises 15 residues. Trimming cost V 6 bases and J 3 bases, with 14 bases left between them. In germline, CDR1 is SEHNR, CDR2 FQNEAQ (reference sequence). Together with reference TRBV7-9 and TRBJ1-4, the CDR3 gives the full variable domain: DTGVSQNPRHKITKRGQNVTFRCDPISEHNRLYWYRQTLGQGPEFLTYFQNEAQLEKSRLLSDRFSAERPKGSFSTLEIQRTEQGDSAMYLCASRNKDGSNEKLFFGSGTQLSVL.

The rearrangement links TRBV5-1 to TRBJ2-5, with D perhaps given as TRBD1 or TRBD2 (5 bases each). The CDR3 runs to 14 residues. Germline V CDR1 and CDR2: SGHRS, YFSETQ. V was shortened by 2 bases and J by 3 bases, with 11 bases between the two germline ends. DNA for the CDR3: TGCGCCAGCAGCTTCTGGCAGGGAGAAGAGACCCAGTACTTC. Protein sequence: CASSFWQGEETQYF.

V is TRBV7-6 and J is TRBJ2-2; no definite D call. This CDR3 has 13 amino acids. The V gene's germline CDR1 is SGHVS and CDR2 FNYEAQ. Trimming removed 1 base at V and 6 bases at J, with 6 bases between. In DNA form, the CDR3 reads TGTGCCAGCAGCTTAGAAGGGCCCGGGGAGCTGTTTTTT. It is translated as CASSLEGPGELFF.

This clone was seen a single time. V usage is TRBV2 and J usage is TRBJ2-3; D is possibly TRBD2 (6 bases). The CDR3 is 19 residues long. Per germline, CDR1 SNHLY and CDR2 FYNNEI. Trimming removed 10 bases at V and 1 base at J, with 30 bases between. CDR3 bases: TGTGCCACCAGAACAAAGTACCAGACCGGGACGGGGGGCACAGATACGCAGTATTTT. Its translation is CATRTKYQTGTGGTDTQYF.

The J gene is TRBJ2-7, the V gene TRBV28; no clear D. The CDR3 spans 12 residues. Trimming pared 6 bases from V and 4 bases from J, leaving 10 bases between. CDR1 and CDR2 (germline): MDHEN, SYDVKM. In DNA form, the CDR3 reads TGTGCCAGCAGCCTTCTCTTTTACGAGCAGTACTTC. Its translation is CASSLLFYEQYF. The full variable domain, rest sourced from reference TRBV28 and TRBJ2-7, is DVKVTQSSRYLVKRTGEKVFLECVQDMDHENMFWYRQDPGLGLRLIYFSYDVKMKEKGDIPEGYSVSREKKERFSLILESASTNQTSMYLCASSLLFYEQYFGPGTRLTVT.

Concerning this clone: This specimen includes other DNA sequences encoding the same CDR3. The V call is TRBV6-5, the J call TRBJ2-7; D is possibly TRBD1 or TRBD2 (5 bases each). The germline gives CDR1 MNHEY, CDR2 SVGAGI. Trimming cost V 2 bases and J 9 bases, with 14 bases left between them. The length of the CDR3 is 13 residues. The DNA for the CDR3 is TGTGCCAGCAGTTACGGGACGGGGCCAGGGCAGTACTTC. Residues: CASSYGTGPGQYF.

The genes are TRBV15 and TRBJ2-1, with D possibly TRBD1 on 6 matching bases. Germline assignment: CDR1 LNHNV and CDR2 YYDKDF (reference sequence). This CDR3 has 13 residues. Trimming left V 4 bases short and J 8 bases short, with 12 bases between. The CDR3: CATSKQGLYEQFF. CDR3 sequence (DNA): TGTGCCACCAGCAAACAGGGTTTGTATGAGCAGTTCTTC.

The chain is built from TRBV29-1 and TRBJ2-7; D gene unclear. V dropped 1 base and J dropped 0 bases, with 7 bases sitting between them. Germline V gives CDR1 SQVTM, CDR2 ANQGSEA. The CDR3 contains 13 residues. The CDR3, as DNA: TGCAGCGTTGAAGTAGAAAGCTCCTACGAGCAGTACTTC. It translates to CSVEVESSYEQYF.

The chain links TRBV19 to TRBJ2-1; a weak D match, TRBD1 (5 bases). V lost 3 bases, J lost 9 bases, and 15 bases lay in between. Germline V lookup: CDR1 LNHDA, CDR2 SQIVND (reference sequence). This CDR3 contains 14 residues. CDR3 loop: CASSIYLDQGEQFF. The DNA for the CDR3 is TGTGCCAGTAGTATCTATCTCGATCAGGGTGAGCAGTTCTTC.

The chain joins TRBV19 to TRBJ2-1; possibly TRBD1 for D (5 bases). The CDR3 extends over 11 amino acids. With 6 bases removed from V and 8 bases from J, the gap between germline ends came to 8 bases. Germline CDR1 is LNHDA and CDR2 is SQIVND (reference sequence). The CDR3 nucleotides read TGTGCCAGTAGAGGGGCATATGAGCAGTTCTTC. Translation gives CASRGAYEQFF.

Points on this clone: Distinct nucleotide sequences in the sample also encode this CDR3. This rearrangement joins TRBV27 to TRBJ2-1; the D call may be TRBD1 or TRBD2 (5 bases each). V was trimmed by 6 bases and J by 5 bases, leaving 8 bases between them. The CDR3 covers 12 residues. Germline CDR1 is MNHEY and CDR2 is SMNVEV (reference sequence). The CDR3 DNA follows: TGTGCCAGCAGGTTGGGGGACAATGAGCAGTTCTTC. It yields the protein CASRLGDNEQFF.

Of note for this clone: The sample has other DNA sequences that encode this CDR3 too. This rearrangement joins TRBV27 to TRBJ2-1; maybe TRBD1 (6 bases). CDR1 MNHEY and CDR2 SMNVEV come from the germline V gene (reference sequence). V lost 5 bases and J lost 3, with 11 bases in between. The CDR3 is 14 amino acids. CDR3 sequence reads: CASSRQGLYNEQFF. The DNA for the CDR3 is TGTGCCAGCAGTCGGCAGGGGCTCTACAATGAGCAGTTCTTC.

The gene calls are TRBV5-1 and TRBJ2-7, with D unclear. The ends were cut back, 4 bases at V and 3 bases at J, with 11 bases in the middle. CDR3 length equals 13 residues. Germline CDR1 SGHRS, CDR2 YFSETQ. Here the CDR3 DNA reads TGCGCCAGCAGCCCTCGTGGGGACTACGAGCAGTACTTC. This translates into CASSPRGDYEQYF.

The chain recombines TRBV15 with TRBJ2-7; 7 positions match TRBD2. Germline values: CDR1 LNHNV, CDR2 YYDKDF (reference sequence). The V segment lost 6 bases and the J segment 1 base; nucleotides outside the gene matches: 12. The CDR3 contains 16 residues. CDR3 amino acids: CATSTPDSGLSYEQYF. CDR3 DNA sequence: TGTGCCACCAGTACTCCGGATAGCGGGCTTTCCTACGAGCAGTACTTC. Drawing the rest from reference TRBV15 and TRBJ2-7, the complete variable domain is DAMVIQNPRYQVTQFGKPVTLSCSQTLNHNVMYWYQQKSSQAPKLLFHYYDKDFNNEADTPDNFQSRRPNTSFCFLDIRSPGLGDTAMYLCATSTPDSGLSYEQYFGPGTRLTVT.

The rearrangement links TRBV13 to TRBJ1-2, with TRBD1 matching over 9 bases. V was clipped by 2 bases and J by 1 base; unmatched bases: 8. Germline V gene lookup returns CDR1 PRHDT and CDR2 FYEKMQ (reference sequence). The CDR3 contains 17 residues. The CDR3 is CASSLRDREGVNYGYTF. In DNA, the CDR3 is TGTGCCAGCAGCTTAAGGGACAGGGAAGGGGTTAACTATGGCTACACCTTC.

CDR3 in DNA: TGTGCCAGCAGTGAATCCCCGCGACAAACCTACGAGCAGTACTTC. Protein sequence: CASSESPRQTYEQYF. The rearrangement links TRBV2 to TRBJ2-7; no reliable D call. CDR1 and CDR2 (germline): SNHLY, FYNNEI. The CDR3 runs 15 residues. Trimming shortened V by 2 bases and J by 2 bases, and 13 bases separated the two germline ends.

The gene calls are TRBV6-5 and TRBJ1-5; 7 bases map to TRBD1. J gave up 4 bases and V 0 bases, and 3 bases lay outside the gene matches. Germline V CDR1 and CDR2: MNHEY, SVGAGI. The CDR3 totals 15 residues. The CDR3 loop reads CASSYSGTENQPQHF. The CDR3 bases are TGTGCCAGCAGTTACTCGGGGACAGAGAATCAGCCCCAGCATTTT.